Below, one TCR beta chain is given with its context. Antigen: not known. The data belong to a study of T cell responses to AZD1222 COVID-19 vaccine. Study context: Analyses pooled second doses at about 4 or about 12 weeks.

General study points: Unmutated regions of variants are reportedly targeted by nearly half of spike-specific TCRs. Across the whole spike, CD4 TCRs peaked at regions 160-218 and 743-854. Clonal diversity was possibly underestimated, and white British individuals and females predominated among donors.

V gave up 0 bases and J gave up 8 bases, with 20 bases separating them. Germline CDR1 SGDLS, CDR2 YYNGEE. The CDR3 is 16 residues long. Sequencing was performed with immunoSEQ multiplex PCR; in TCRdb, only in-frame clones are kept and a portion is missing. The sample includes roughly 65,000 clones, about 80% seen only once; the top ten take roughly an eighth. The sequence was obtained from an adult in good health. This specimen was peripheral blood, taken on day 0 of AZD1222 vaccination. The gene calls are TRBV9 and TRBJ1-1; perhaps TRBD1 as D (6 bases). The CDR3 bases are TGTGCCAGCAGCGTAGGGGCAGGGGTCAAGATGGAGGAAGCTTTCTTT. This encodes CASSVGAGVKMEEAFF.